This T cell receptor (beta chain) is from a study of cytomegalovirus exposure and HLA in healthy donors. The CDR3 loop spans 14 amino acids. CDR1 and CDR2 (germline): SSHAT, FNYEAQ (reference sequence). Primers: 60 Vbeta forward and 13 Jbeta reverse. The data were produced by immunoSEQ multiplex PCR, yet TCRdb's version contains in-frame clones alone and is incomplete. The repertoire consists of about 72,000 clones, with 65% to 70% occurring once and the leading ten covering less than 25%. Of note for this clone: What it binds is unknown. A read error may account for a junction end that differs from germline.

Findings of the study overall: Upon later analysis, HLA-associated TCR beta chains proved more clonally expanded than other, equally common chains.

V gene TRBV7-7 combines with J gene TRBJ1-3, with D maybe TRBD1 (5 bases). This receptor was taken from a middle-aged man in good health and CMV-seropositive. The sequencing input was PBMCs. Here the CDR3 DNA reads TGTGCTAGCAGCTCCTGGGGCGGTAGGAACACCATATATTTT. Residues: CASSSWGGRNTIYF.